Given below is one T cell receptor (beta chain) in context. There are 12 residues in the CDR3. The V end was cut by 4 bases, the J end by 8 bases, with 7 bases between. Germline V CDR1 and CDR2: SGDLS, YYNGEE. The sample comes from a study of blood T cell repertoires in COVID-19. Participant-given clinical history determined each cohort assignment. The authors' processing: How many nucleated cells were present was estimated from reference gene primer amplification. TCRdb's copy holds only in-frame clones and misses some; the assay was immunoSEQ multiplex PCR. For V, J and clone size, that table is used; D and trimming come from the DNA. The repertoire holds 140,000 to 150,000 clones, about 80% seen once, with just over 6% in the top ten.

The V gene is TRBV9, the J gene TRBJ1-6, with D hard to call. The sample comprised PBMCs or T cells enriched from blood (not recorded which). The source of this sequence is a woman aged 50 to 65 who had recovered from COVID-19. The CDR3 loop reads CASSPQDSPLHF. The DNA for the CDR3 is TGTGCCAGCAGCCCCCAGGATTCACCCCTCCACTTT.